The following is a TCR beta chain sequence with its context. Produced via immunoSEQ multiplex PCR; TCRdb's table is partial and in-frame only. This sample has 85,000 to 110,000 clones, with roughly 89% found just once. This entry comes from a study of blood T cell repertoires in COVID-19. Overall study context: PBMCs, B-cell-depleted T cells, or T cells provided the cDNA or gDNA that made up the material.

Germline V gene lookup returns CDR1 SGHRS and CDR2 YFSETQ. The CDR3 is made up of 12 amino acids. V was clipped by 0 bases and J by 13 bases; unmatched bases: 3. The sequenced sample consisted of peripheral blood. The TCR sequence derives from a woman over 75 in a cohort sampled during active COVID-19. The rearrangement links TRBV5-1 to TRBJ2-1; 8 positions agree with TRBD2. The CDR3 here is CASSLEAGGQFF. The DNA of the CDR3 is TGCGCCAGCAGCTTGGAGGCGGGGGGACAGTTCTTC.